This TCR delta chain was found in a study of gamma-delta chains in newborns, infants, children. Whole-study context: Microbial exposure reportedly drives polyclonal innate γδ T cell expansion after birth.

TCRdb reran clone calling via CATT on the reads. Found here are 6,100 or so delta-chain clones, 13% to 15% of them singletons; the top ten hold about 25%. V was pared by 2 bases and J by 1 base, with 23 bases of the junction left unmatched. Germline CDR1 reads TSWWSYY; CDR2 reads QGS. This CDR3 has 22 residues. Specimen: blood, collected at baseline. The TCR comes from a child who was a newborn, infant or young child, either healthy, febrile or measles-vaccinated (not recorded which). This rearrangement joins TRDV1 to TRDJ1, with 9 bases matching TRDD3. DNA of the CDR3: TGTGCTCTTGGGGAAAGAGGGAGCCTTCCTCTGATGTACTGGGGGACCACCGATAAACTCATCTTT. This translates into CALGERGSLPLMYWGTTDKLIF.